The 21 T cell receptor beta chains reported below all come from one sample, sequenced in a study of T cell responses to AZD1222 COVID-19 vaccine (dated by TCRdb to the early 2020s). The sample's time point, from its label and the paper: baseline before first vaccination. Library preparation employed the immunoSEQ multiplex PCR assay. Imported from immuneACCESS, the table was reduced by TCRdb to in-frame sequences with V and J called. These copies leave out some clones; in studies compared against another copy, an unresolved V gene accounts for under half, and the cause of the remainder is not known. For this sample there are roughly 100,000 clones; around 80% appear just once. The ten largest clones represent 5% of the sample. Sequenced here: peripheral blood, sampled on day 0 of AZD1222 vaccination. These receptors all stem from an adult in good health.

This CDR3 is CASRYRGGEETQYF. The DNA of the CDR3 is TGTGCCAGTAGATACAGGGGCGGCGAAGAGACCCAGTACTTC. V gene TRBV19 combines with J gene TRBJ2-5, with 7 bases that match TRBD1. The CDR3 consists of 14 residues. V was clipped by 6 bases and J by 3 bases; unmatched bases: 7. Looked up from germline, CDR1 is LNHDA and CDR2 is SQIVND (reference sequence).

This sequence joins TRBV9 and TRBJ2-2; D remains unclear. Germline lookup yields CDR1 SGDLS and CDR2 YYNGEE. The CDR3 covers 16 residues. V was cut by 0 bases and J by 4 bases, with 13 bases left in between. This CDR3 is CASSVESRRPTGELFF. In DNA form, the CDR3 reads TGTGCCAGCAGCGTAGAATCCAGGCGTCCCACCGGGGAGCTGTTTTTT.

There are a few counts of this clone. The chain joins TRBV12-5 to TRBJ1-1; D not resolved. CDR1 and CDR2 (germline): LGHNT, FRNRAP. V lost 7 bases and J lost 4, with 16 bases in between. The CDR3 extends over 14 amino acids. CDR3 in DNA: TGTGCTAGTGTCGACGTTATGGAGGGCACTGAAGCTTTCTTT. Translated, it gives CASVDVMEGTEAFF.

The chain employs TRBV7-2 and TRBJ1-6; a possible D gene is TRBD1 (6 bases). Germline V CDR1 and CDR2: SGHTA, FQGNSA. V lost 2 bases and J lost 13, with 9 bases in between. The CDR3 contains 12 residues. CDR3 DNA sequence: TGTGCCAGCAGCTTAAACAGGGACCCCCTCCACTTT. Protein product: CASSLNRDPLHF.

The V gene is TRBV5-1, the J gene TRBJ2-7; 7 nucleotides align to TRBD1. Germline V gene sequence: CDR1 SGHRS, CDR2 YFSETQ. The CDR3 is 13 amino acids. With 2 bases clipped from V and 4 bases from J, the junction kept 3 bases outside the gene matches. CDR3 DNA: TGCGCCAGCAGCTTTGGACAGGTTTACGAGCAGTACTTC. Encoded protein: CASSFGQVYEQYF. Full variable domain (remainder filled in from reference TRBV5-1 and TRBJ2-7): KAGVTQTPRYLIKTRGQQVTLSCSPISGHRSVSWYQQTPGQGLQFLFEYFSETQRNKGNFPGRFSGRQFSNSRSEMNVSTLELGDSALYLCASSFGQVYEQYFGPGTRLTVT.

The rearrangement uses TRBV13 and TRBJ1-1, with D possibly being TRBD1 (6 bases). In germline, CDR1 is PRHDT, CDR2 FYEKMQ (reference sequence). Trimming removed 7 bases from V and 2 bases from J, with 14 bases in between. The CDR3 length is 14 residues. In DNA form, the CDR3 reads TGTGCCAGCACCCTAGGACAGATCAACACTGAAGCTTTCTTT. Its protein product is CASTLGQINTEAFF.

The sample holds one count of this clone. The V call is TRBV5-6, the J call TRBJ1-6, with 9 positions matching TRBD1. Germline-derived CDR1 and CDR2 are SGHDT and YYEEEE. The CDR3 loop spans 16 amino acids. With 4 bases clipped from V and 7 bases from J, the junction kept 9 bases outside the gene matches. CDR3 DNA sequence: TGTGCCAGCAGCCGAACAGGGACAGGGTTAAATTCACCCCTCCACTTT. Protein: CASSRTGTGLNSPLHF.

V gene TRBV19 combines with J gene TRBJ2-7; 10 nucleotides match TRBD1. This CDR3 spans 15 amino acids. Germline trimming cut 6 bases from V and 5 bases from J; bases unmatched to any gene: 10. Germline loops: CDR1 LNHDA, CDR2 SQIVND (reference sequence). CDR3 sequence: CASRSAGQGLDEQYF. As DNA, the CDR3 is TGTGCCAGTAGGAGTGCGGGACAGGGGCTAGACGAGCAGTACTTC.

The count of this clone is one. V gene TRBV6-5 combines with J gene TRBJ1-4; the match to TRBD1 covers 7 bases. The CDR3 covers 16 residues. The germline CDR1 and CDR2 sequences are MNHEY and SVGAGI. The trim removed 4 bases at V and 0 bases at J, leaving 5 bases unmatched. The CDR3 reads CASSFLDRATNEKLFF. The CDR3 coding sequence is TGTGCCAGCAGTTTCCTCGACAGGGCAACTAATGAAAAACTGTTTTTT.

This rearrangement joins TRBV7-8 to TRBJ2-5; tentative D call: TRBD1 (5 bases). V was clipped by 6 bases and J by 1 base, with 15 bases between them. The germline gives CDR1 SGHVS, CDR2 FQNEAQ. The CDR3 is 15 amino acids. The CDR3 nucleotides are TGTGCCAGCAGGACCAGGGCTGGTCCCCAAGAGACCCAGTACTTC. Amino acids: CASRTRAGPQETQYF.

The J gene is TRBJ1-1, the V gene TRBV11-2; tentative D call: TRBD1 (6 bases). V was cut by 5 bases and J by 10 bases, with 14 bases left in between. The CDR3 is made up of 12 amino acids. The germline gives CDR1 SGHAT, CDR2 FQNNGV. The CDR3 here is CASSRTGPGAFF. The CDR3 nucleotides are TGTGCCAGCAGCCGAACAGGGCCGGGAGCTTTCTTT.

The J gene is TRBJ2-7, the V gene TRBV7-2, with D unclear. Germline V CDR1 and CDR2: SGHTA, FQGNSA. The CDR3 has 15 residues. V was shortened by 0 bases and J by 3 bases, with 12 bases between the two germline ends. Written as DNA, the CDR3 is TGTGCCAGCAGCTTAGCGTTTGGAAACAGCTACGAGCAGTACTTC. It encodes CASSLAFGNSYEQYF.

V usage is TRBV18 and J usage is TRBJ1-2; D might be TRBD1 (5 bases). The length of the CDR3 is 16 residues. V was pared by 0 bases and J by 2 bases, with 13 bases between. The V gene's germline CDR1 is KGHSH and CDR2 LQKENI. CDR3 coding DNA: TGTGCCAGCTCACCACCGAGCGGGGGATCCAACTATGGCTACACCTTC. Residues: CASSPPSGGSNYGYTF.

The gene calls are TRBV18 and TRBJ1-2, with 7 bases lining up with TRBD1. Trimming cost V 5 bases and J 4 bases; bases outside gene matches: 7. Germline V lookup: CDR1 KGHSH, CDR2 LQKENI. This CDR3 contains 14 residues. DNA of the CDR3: TGTGCCAGCTCAGCCCCGGGACAGACCTATGGCTACACCTTC. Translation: CASSAPGQTYGYTF. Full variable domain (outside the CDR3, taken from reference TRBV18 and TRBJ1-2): NAGVMQNPRHLVRRRGQEARLRCSPMKGHSHVYWYRQLPEEGLKFMVYLQKENIIDESGMPKERFSAEFPKEGPSILRIQQVVRGDSAAYFCASSAPGQTYGYTFGSGTRLTVV.

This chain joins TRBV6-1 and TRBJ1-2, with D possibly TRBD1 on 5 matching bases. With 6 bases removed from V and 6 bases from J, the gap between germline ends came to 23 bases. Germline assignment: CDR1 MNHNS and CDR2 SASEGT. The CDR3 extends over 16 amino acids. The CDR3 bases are TGTGCCAGCAGAGAAAAAAGGGACCAGCTCAAACATGGCTACACCTTC. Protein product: CASREKRDQLKHGYTF.

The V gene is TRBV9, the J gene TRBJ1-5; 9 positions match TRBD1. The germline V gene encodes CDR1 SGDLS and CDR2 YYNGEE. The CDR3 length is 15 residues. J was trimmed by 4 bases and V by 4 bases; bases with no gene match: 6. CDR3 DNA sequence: TGTGCCAGCAGCCGTACAGGGGGCTTAAATCAGCCCCAGCATTTT. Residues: CASSRTGGLNQPQHF. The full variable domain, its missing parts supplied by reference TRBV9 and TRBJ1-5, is DSGVTQTPKHLITATGQRVTLRCSPRSGDLSVYWYQQSLDQGLQFLIQYYNGEERAKGNILERFSAQQFPDLHSELNLSSLELGDSALYFCASSRTGGLNQPQHFGDGTRLSIL.

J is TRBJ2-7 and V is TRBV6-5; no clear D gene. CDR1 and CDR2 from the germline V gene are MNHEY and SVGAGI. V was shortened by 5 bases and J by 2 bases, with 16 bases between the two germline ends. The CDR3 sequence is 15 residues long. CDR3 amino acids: CASSRNSASPYEQYF. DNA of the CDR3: TGTGCCAGCAGTCGAAACTCAGCGTCACCCTACGAGCAGTACTTC.

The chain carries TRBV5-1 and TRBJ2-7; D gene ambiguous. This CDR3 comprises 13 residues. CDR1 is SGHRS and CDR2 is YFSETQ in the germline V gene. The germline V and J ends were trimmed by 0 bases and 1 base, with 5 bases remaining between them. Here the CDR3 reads CASSLDTSYEQYF. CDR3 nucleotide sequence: TGCGCCAGCAGCTTGGACACTTCCTACGAGCAGTACTTC.

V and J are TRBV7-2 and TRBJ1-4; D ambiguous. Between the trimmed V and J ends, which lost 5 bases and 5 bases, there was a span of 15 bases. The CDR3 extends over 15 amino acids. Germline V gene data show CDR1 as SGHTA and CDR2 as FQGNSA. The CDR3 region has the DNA TGTGCCAGCAGCGCTACTCGGGCCCCGAATGAAAAACTGTTTTTT. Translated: CASSATRAPNEKLFF.

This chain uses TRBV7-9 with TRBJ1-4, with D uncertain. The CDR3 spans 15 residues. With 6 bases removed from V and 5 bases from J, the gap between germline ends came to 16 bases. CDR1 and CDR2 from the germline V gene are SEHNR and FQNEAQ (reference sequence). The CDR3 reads CASSTTGSSNEKLFF. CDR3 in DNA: TGTGCCAGCAGTACCACCGGGAGCTCGAATGAAAAACTGTTTTTT.

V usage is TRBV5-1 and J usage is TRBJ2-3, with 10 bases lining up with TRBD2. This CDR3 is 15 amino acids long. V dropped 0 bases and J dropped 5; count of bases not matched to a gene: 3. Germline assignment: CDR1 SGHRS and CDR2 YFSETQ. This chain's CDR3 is CASSLEIAGGDTQYF. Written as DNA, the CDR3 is TGCGCCAGCAGCTTGGAAATAGCGGGGGGAGATACGCAGTATTTT. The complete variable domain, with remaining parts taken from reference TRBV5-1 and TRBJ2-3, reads KAGVTQTPRYLIKTRGQQVTLSCSPISGHRSVSWYQQTPGQGLQFLFEYFSETQRNKGNFPGRFSGRQFSNSRSEMNVSTLELGDSALYLCASSLEIAGGDTQYFGPGTRLTVL.